The sequence of this T cell receptor (beta chain) was determined in a study of neurological immune-mediated disorders. This clonotype has ten or more counts. One entry per CDR3 protein results from TCRdb running MiXCR on the 5' RACE reads. This sample yields roughly 80,000 distinct CDR3 sequences, of which roughly 15% are seen a single time; less than 20% belongs to the top ten. The CDR3 consists of 13 residues. Per the germline V gene, CDR1 is SGHTA and CDR2 is FQGNSA. V was clipped by 6 bases and J by 5 bases, with 13 bases between them. The rearrangement joins TRBV7-2 to TRBJ2-5; D possibly corresponds to TRBD2 (6 bases). The TCR comes from a woman between 40 and 50 years old in good health. The sample was PBMCs. The CDR3 bases are TGTGCCAGCAGTCCTAGTGGAGGGGAGACCCAGTACTTC. Translating it yields CASSPSGGETQYF.